A single sample is the source of the 26 T cell receptor beta chains below, sequenced in a study of identical twins. Each CDR3 protein gets one entry after TCRdb re-called the 5' RACE reads with MiXCR. The sample gives around 470,000 distinct CDR3 sequences, 12% to 15% of which show up once; 0.4% to 0.55% is in the top ten. This same sample was also taken into another study, of yellow fever vaccine responses in identical twins.

The sequenced material came from CD4+ T cells sorted from blood. These TCRs come from a woman under 30 in good health.

This clonotype occurred a few times. Written as DNA, the CDR3 is TGTGCCAGCAGCTGGGGACGGAGGAACACCGGGGAGCTGTTTTTT. Translation: CASSWGRRNTGELFF. The V gene is TRBV5-6, the J gene TRBJ2-2; D may be TRBD1 or TRBD2 (5 bases each). CDR1 SGHDT and CDR2 YYEEEE come from the germline V gene. V lost 3 bases and J 1 base, leaving 10 bases between the germline ends. The CDR3 runs to 15 residues. Drawing the rest from reference TRBV5-6 and TRBJ2-2, the complete variable domain is DAGVTQSPTHLIKTRGQQVTLRCSPKSGHDTVSWYQQALGQGPQFIFQYYEEEERQRGNFPDRFSGHQFPNYSSELNVNALLLGDSALYLCASSWGRRNTGELFFGEGSRLTVL.

This sequence joins TRBV7-2 and TRBJ2-7, with 10 bases identical to TRBD1. Trimming took 4 bases from V and 3 from J; bases not matched to a gene: 6. Germline V gene sequence: CDR1 SGHTA, CDR2 FQGNSA. The CDR3 has 15 residues. As DNA, the CDR3 is TGTGCCAGCAGCTCCGGACAGGGGGGGATCTACGAGCAGTACTTC. This gives the protein CASSSGQGGIYEQYF.

The chain is built from TRBV20-1 and TRBJ2-7, with D perhaps given as TRBD1 or TRBD2 (5 bases each). Trimming removed 5 bases from V and 0 bases from J, with 20 bases in between. The CDR3 loop spans 16 amino acids. From germline, CDR1 is DFQATT and CDR2 SNEGSKA (reference sequence). CDR3 sequence reads: CSAVEVGTPFSYEQYF. Written as DNA, the CDR3 is TGCAGTGCTGTGGAGGTCGGGACCCCATTCTCCTACGAGCAGTACTTC.

The rearrangement joins TRBV5-1 to TRBJ1-5, with D possibly being TRBD1 (6 bases). The CDR3 has 14 residues. Trimming took 4 bases from V and 7 from J, leaving 15 bases between them. Germline loops: CDR1 SGHRS, CDR2 YFSETQ. CDR3 nucleotide sequence: TGCGCCAGCAGCACAGGGACAAGGGGACAGCCCCAGCATTTT. This sequence encodes CASSTGTRGQPQHF.

This clonotype occurred a few times. The gene calls are TRBV20-1 and TRBJ2-1; possibly TRBD2 for D (6 bases). The CDR3 length is 16 residues. Germline CDR1 DFQATT, CDR2 SNEGSKA (reference sequence). V was cut by 5 bases and J by 6 bases, with 23 bases left in between. CDR3 DNA: TGCAGTGCTCTCCGGGCCGGGACTGACTTCTTCAATGAGCAGTTCTTC. It is translated as CSALRAGTDFFNEQFF.

V gene TRBV29-1 combines with J gene TRBJ2-7, with a tentative D call TRBD1 (6 bases). The germline V and J ends were trimmed by 0 bases and 11 bases, with 11 bases remaining between them. The CDR3 loop spans 11 amino acids. Germline CDR1 reads SQVTM; CDR2 reads ANQGSEA. CDR3 amino acids: CSVEEGAAKYF. DNA of the CDR3: TGCAGCGTTGAAGAGGGGGCAGCGAAGTACTTC.

This clonotype was seen a few times. The chain carries TRBV5-6 and TRBJ2-3; D gene unclear. CDR1 and CDR2 (germline): SGHDT, YYEEEE. The CDR3 consists of 13 residues. V shed 3 bases and J shed 2 bases, with 7 bases lying between them. DNA for the CDR3: TGTGCCAGCAGCTCTACGCACACAGATACGCAGTATTTT. Translating gives CASSSTHTDTQYF.

This clonotype was counted between two and nine times. The rearrangement uses TRBV12-3 or TRBV12-4 and TRBJ2-7; 8 bases align to TRBD2. Unmatched junction bases numbered 9, after V lost 6 bases and J lost 11 bases. This CDR3 is built from 12 residues. The CDR3: CASSREGAWEYF. The CDR3 region has the DNA TGTGCCAGCAGCCGGGAGGGAGCTTGGGAGTACTTC.

The chain has TRBV4-3 and TRBJ2-7; D not certain. The CDR3 has 16 residues. V was pared by 0 bases and J by 3 bases, with 15 bases between. Germline values: CDR1 LGHNA, CDR2 YSLEER. The CDR3 loop reads CASSQDIGNTFYEQYF. The CDR3 DNA follows: TGCGCCAGCAGCCAAGATATAGGGAATACGTTCTACGAGCAGTACTTC.

In its sample, this clonotype was seen a few times. V is TRBV5-1 and J is TRBJ1-4; the D is unclear. The CDR3 totals 13 residues. With 7 bases removed from V and 3 bases from J, the gap between germline ends came to 10 bases. Germline assignment: CDR1 SGHRS and CDR2 YFSETQ. This CDR3 reads CASRPHSNEKLFF. The CDR3 DNA follows: TGCGCCAGCCGACCACACTCTAATGAAAAACTGTTTTTT.

Written as DNA, the CDR3 is TGTGCCAGCAGCATTAGTACAACTAATGAAAAACTGTTTTTT. Its protein is CASSISTTNEKLFF. V is TRBV12-3 or TRBV12-4 and J is TRBJ1-4, with D uncertain. The CDR3 spans 14 residues. V lost 6 bases, J lost 0 bases, and 8 bases lay in between.

The CDR3 DNA reads as TGTGCCAGCTCGCCAAATGCCCAAGAGACCCAGTACTTC. Protein sequence: CASSPNAQETQYF. The V gene is TRBV18, the J gene TRBJ2-5; D is unclear. The CDR3 runs to 13 residues. In germline, CDR1 is KGHSH, CDR2 LQKENI. The V end lost 6 bases, the J end lost 1 base, and 9 bases lay between the germline ends.

V and J are TRBV20-1 and TRBJ2-1, with TRBD1 identical over 10 bases. There are 14 residues in the CDR3. After removal of 4 bases from V and 6 bases from J, the junction contained 6 bases not matched to a gene. The germline V gene encodes CDR1 DFQATT and CDR2 SNEGSKA (reference sequence). Here the CDR3 reads CSAIRTGGRNEQFF. The CDR3 DNA follows: TGCAGTGCTATAAGGACAGGGGGACGCAATGAGCAGTTCTTC.

The J gene is TRBJ2-7, the V gene TRBV6-5; D remains ambiguous. Germline V gene sequence: CDR1 MNHEY, CDR2 SVGAGI. This CDR3 is 14 amino acids long. The V gene lost 3 bases and the J gene lost 0 bases, with 9 bases spanning the gap. The CDR3 reads CASSYSTNSYEQYF. DNA for the CDR3: TGTGCCAGCAGTTATTCCACTAACTCCTACGAGCAGTACTTC.

This clonotype was seen a handful of times. The chain recombines TRBV7-3 with TRBJ2-1; perhaps TRBD1 as D (5 bases). There are 11 residues in the CDR3. Between the trimmed V and J ends, which lost 2 bases and 11 bases, there was a span of 7 bases. Germline values: CDR1 SGHTA, CDR2 FQGTGA. Written as DNA, the CDR3 is TGTGCCAGCAGCTTATCAGGGAAGCAGTTCTTC. It codes for CASSLSGKQFF.

This clonotype was picked up a small number of times. This rearrangement joins TRBV20-1 to TRBJ2-7; TRBD2 agrees at 9 bases. Germline CDR1 reads DFQATT; CDR2 reads SNEGSKA (reference sequence). CDR3 length: 15 residues. V was pared by 6 bases and J by 2 bases, with 11 bases of the junction left unmatched. CDR3 DNA sequence: TGCAGTGCCAGGGATAGCGGGAGAGGGGCCTACGAGCAGTACTTC. Translating it yields CSARDSGRGAYEQYF.

In this sample, this clonotype turned up many times. This chain joins TRBV10-3 and TRBJ2-5; a possible D gene is TRBD2 (6 bases). The CDR3 contains 12 residues. The V gene lost 6 bases and the J gene lost 5 bases, with 10 bases spanning the gap. Germline lookup yields CDR1 ENHRY and CDR2 SYGVKD. The chain's CDR3 is CAISGGVETQYF. The CDR3 bases are TGTGCCATCAGCGGAGGGGTGGAGACCCAGTACTTC.

This clonotype occurred a few times. This chain uses TRBV27 with TRBJ2-2, with D perhaps TRBD2 (6 bases). Germline loops: CDR1 MNHEY, CDR2 SMNVEV (reference sequence). The CDR3 is 13 residues long. V lost 4 bases and J 7 bases, leaving 10 bases between the germline ends. The DNA for the CDR3 is TGTGCCAGCAGTTCGGGAGTTGGCGGGGAGCTGTTTTTT. Its translation: CASSSGVGGELFF.

This chain connects TRBV27 to TRBJ2-1, with 16 bases that match TRBD2. This CDR3 contains 18 residues. Trimming at V came to 3 bases and at J to 4 bases, leaving 6 bases not matched to a gene. CDR1 is MNHEY and CDR2 is SMNVEV in the germline V gene (reference sequence). CDR3 DNA: TGTGCCAGCAGTTTCGGGACTAGCGGGAGGGGGGGATACAATGAGCAGTTCTTC. Translating it yields CASSFGTSGRGGYNEQFF.

V usage is TRBV27 and J usage is TRBJ2-7, with D hard to call. V lost 4 bases to trimming and J lost 6 bases, with 7 bases between them. The CDR3 totals 11 residues. Germline V CDR1 and CDR2: MNHEY, SMNVEV (reference sequence). The CDR3 reads CASSSEFEQYF. The CDR3 DNA is TGTGCCAGCAGTTCAGAGTTCGAGCAGTACTTC.

The CDR3 reads CSAGEDTQYF. The DNA of the CDR3 is TGCAGTGCTGGGGAGGATACGCAGTATTTT. This sequence joins TRBV20-1 and TRBJ2-3; TRBD2 is a possible D gene (5 bases). Germline V CDR1 and CDR2: DFQATT, SNEGSKA (reference sequence). The CDR3 spans 10 residues. The germline V and J ends were trimmed by 5 bases and 6 bases, with 6 bases remaining between them.

The CDR3 coding sequence is TGCAGTGCTAGCGTTCGGGAGGGAGGTTTCTACAATGAGCAGTTCTTC. Amino acid sequence: CSASVREGGFYNEQFF. The gene calls are TRBV20-1 and TRBJ2-1, with 8 bases aligning to TRBD2. V lost 3 bases to trimming and J lost 3 bases; unmatched junction nucleotides: 10. This CDR3 is built from 16 residues. Germline CDR1 and CDR2: DFQATT and SNEGSKA (reference sequence).

This clonotype was picked up a small number of times. V gene TRBV7-2 combines with J gene TRBJ2-4, with D perhaps TRBD1 or TRBD2 (6 bases each). CDR3 length equals 14 residues. Germline CDR1 SGHTA, CDR2 FQGNSA. V lost 3 bases to trimming and J lost 8 bases, with 14 bases between them. The CDR3 region has the DNA TGTGCCAGCAGCTTCCGGGGGCGGAAGGACATTCAGTACTTC. This gives the protein CASSFRGRKDIQYF.

The genes are TRBV12-3 or TRBV12-4 and TRBJ2-5, with 7 bases matching TRBD1. Trimming removed 1 base from V and 2 bases from J; junction bases left unmatched: 7. CDR3 length: 16 amino acids. The CDR3 spells CASSLGDRDPQETQYF. Here the CDR3 DNA reads TGTGCCAGCAGTTTAGGCGACAGGGACCCGCAAGAGACCCAGTACTTC.

This clonotype was picked up a small number of times. The rearrangement uses TRBV24-1 and TRBJ2-7, with D maybe TRBD2 (6 bases). Per germline, CDR1 KGHDR and CDR2 SFDVKD. Trimming pared 5 bases from V and 7 bases from J, leaving 11 bases between. This CDR3 is built from 12 residues. CDR3 region: CATSVSSGEQYF. The DNA for the CDR3 is TGTGCCACCAGTGTGAGTAGCGGAGAGCAGTACTTC.

The chain has TRBV6-4 and TRBJ2-1; a possible D gene is TRBD2 (6 bases). Trimming took 0 bases from V and 5 from J, leaving 17 bases between them. The CDR3 has 17 amino acids. The germline V gene has CDR1 MRHNA and CDR2 SNTAGT. This chain's CDR3 is CASSDSVGGRTDNEQFF. The CDR3 coding sequence is TGTGCCAGCAGTGACTCGGTCGGGGGTCGAACAGACAATGAGCAGTTCTTC.